This T cell receptor beta chain is drawn from a study of CD8+ T cells in alopecia areata (dated by TCRdb to between 2018 and 2020). Notes on the research overall: The treated patients, all with moderate-to-severe alopecia areata, were enrolled in an open-label pilot trial of oral tofacitinib given at 5 to 10 mg twice daily. Patients received tofacitinib for 6 to 18 months and were then followed off drug for 6 months to check for delayed response and recurrence. To study T cell clonal expansion in alopecia areata, the researchers applied high-throughput TCRbeta sequencing to both the C3H/HeJ mouse model and human patients. In humans, TCRbeta sequencing was performed on scalp tissue and on sorted CD4+ and CD8+ peripheral blood T cells from healthy controls and from patients with patchy or totalis/universalis alopecia areata. Tofacitinib-treated patients had biopsies at baseline and at 4 and 24 weeks of treatment, with a later scalp biopsy in several patients. Scalp clonality was compared across normal scalp (n=4), patchy alopecia areata scalp (n=8), and alopecia totalis/universalis scalp (n=8). The RNA source kit depended on sample type: the PAXgene miRNA kit for fixed scalp, the miRNeasy kit for PBMCs, and the RNeasy kit for mouse skin. immunoSEQ multiplex PCR using 35 Vbeta forward primers and 13 Jbeta reverse primers was used to amplify TCRbeta CDR3 regions. General study outcomes and caveats: TCR sequences shared between patients were less clear than in mice, possibly partly because of HLA diversity in the patient population. Resident alphabeta T cells in normal human skin are also sequenced, complicating scalp TCR repertoire analysis, unlike mouse skin dominated by gammadelta T cells. Compared with normal scalp, lesional scalp, particularly in alopecia totalis/universalis, had higher clonality and more expanded CD8+ clones, which suggests antigenic drive.

Library preparation used the immunoSEQ multiplex PCR assay. To provide template for TCR sequencing, every sample had RNA extracted and reverse transcribed into cDNA. First-strand cDNA was synthesized with SuperScript III using a 2:1 mix of oligo-dT and random hexamers. Amplification bias was assessed with a synthetic immune receptor repertoire, and residual bias was removed computationally. The authors' pipeline ran thus. Raw reads were preprocessed to remove errors, and CDR3 was defined by IMGT conventions from the conserved cysteine to phenylalanine. To get clonality, Shannon entropy was normalized by log2 of the number of productive unique TCRs and the result was subtracted from 1. Scalp TCRbeta sequences were cross-referenced with sorted blood CD4 and CD8 repertoires so that the CD4 or CD8 identity of scalp clones could be inferred. As stored in TCRdb, this immuneACCESS dataset retains in-frame rearrangements with V and J assigned. A fraction of the clones does not appear; measured against another copy, unresolved V genes explain less than half of the discrepancy, and the remainder lacks a known reason. V and J calls and clone size are given by that table; D and trimming were obtained from the DNA. The sample table shows over 100,000 clones, and 49% are seen once. 18% of the sample goes to the ten largest clones.

According to the study, the label for this sample's time point signals: baseline before oral tofacitinib. Lesional scalp punch biopsies and peripheral blood were collected from alopecia areata patients. PBMCs were isolated by density centrifugation and stained for CD3, CD4 and CD8, and CD4+ and CD8+ T cells were sorted on a FACSAria. The cysteine opens and the phenylalanine closes a CDR3 of 12 amino acids. Only the CDR3 region is kept as DNA, spanning 36 bases read in frame from base 1. This clone was observed a few times. Its antigen is currently not known. No much larger clone is present one base from it, and per-base qualities are unavailable.

The sequence was obtained from a human donor with alopecia areata. Sample: CD8+ T cells sorted from blood, taken at week 0. The sequence joins TRBV21-1 to TRBJ2-7; whether TRBD2, the table's D call, matches the DNA was not checked. TRBV21-1 is annotated as a pseudogene. The bases read TGTGCCAGCGTCCGGGGTTACCCCGAGCAGTACTTC. It is translated as CASVRGYPEQYF.